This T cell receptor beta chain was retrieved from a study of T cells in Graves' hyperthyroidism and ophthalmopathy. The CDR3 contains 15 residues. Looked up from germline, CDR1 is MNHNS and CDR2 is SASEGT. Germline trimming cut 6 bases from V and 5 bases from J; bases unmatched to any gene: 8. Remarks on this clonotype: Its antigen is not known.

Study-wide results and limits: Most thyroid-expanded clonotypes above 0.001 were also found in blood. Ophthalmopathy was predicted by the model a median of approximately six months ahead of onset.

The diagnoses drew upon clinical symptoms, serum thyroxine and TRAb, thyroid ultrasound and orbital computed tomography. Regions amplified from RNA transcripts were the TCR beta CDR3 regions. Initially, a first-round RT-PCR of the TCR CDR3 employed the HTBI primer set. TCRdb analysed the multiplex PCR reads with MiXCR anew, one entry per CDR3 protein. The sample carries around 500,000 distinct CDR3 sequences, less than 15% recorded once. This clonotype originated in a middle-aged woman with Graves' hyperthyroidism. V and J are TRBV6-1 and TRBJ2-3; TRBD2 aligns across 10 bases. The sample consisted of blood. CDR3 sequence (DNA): TGTGCCAGCAGGGCTCTAGCGGGAGAATTAGATACGCAGTATTTT. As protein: CASRALAGELDTQYF.